A single sample gave rise to the 16 T cell receptor beta chains below, sequenced in a study of cytomegalovirus exposure and HLA in healthy donors (TCRdb year 2017). The method was the immunoSEQ multiplex PCR assay. The multiplex PCR relied on a mix of 60 forward primers for TCR Vbeta segments and 13 reverse primers for TCR Jbeta segments. TCRdb re-hosts the immuneACCESS table, in-frame sequences only. Its copies lack some clones; in the studies checked, an unresolved V gene accounts for under half of them, and the cause for the rest is not known. This sample is represented by tens of thousands of clones; around 49% of them were singletons. The top ten constitute 6.2% of the sample. Sequencing was carried out using PBMCs. The receptors derive from a woman between 40 and 55 years old in good health and CMV-seropositive.

This clone was seen a few times. The rearrangement uses TRBV27 and TRBJ1-2; the D gene is possibly TRBD1 (6 bases). CDR1 is MNHEY, CDR2 SMNVEV, per germline (reference sequence). V lost 6 bases to trimming and J lost 3 bases, with 11 bases between them. This CDR3 spans 13 amino acids. In DNA, the CDR3 is TGTGCCAGCAGAGAACAGGGTTACTATGGCTACACCTTC. Translated, it gives CASREQGYYGYTF.

This clone was found once. V gene TRBV19 combines with J gene TRBJ1-2; D gene ambiguous. The CDR3 loop spans 13 amino acids. Germline V gene lookup returns CDR1 LNHDA and CDR2 SQIVND (reference sequence). V gave up 3 bases and J gave up 5 bases, with 10 bases separating them. The CDR3 loop reads CASSMGLSYGYTF. The CDR3 region has the DNA TGTGCCAGTAGTATGGGCCTGTCTTATGGCTACACCTTC.

This clone came up a few times. The V and J genes are TRBV7-2 and TRBJ2-7; TRBD2 matches at 7 bases. Losses at the gene ends were 5 bases for V and 2 bases for J; bases not matched to a gene: 6. The CDR3 is made up of 14 amino acids. CDR1 SGHTA and CDR2 FQGNSA come from the germline V gene. DNA for the CDR3: TGTGCCAGCAGCCGTGGGGGGGTAACCTACGAGCAGTACTTC. Protein sequence: CASSRGGVTYEQYF.

The rearrangement uses TRBV7-2 and TRBJ1-5; the D gene is possibly TRBD1 (6 bases). V was trimmed by 4 bases and J by 11 bases, leaving 18 bases between them. This CDR3 has 14 amino acids. Germline CDR1 reads SGHTA; CDR2 reads FQGNSA. The CDR3 loop is CASSSGRGALAQHF. The CDR3 DNA reads TGTGCCAGCAGCTCCGGACGGGGGGCCTTGGCCCAGCATTTT.

V usage is TRBV2 and J usage is TRBJ1-5, with D possibly being TRBD1 (6 bases). The V end was cut by 11 bases, the J end by 0 bases, with 14 bases between. Per the germline V gene, CDR1 is SNHLY and CDR2 is FYNNEI. The CDR3 has 14 residues. CDR3 nucleotides: TGTGCCCGCCTCAGGGGAGATAGCAATCAGCCCCAGCATTTT. Translated: CARLRGDSNQPQHF.

The CDR3: CAWSPRTSGPYTDTQYF. The CDR3 DNA follows: TGTGCCTGGAGTCCTAGGACTAGCGGGCCTTACACAGATACGCAGTATTTT. This chain connects TRBV30 to TRBJ2-3, with TRBD2 matching over 11 bases. Germline V gene sequence: CDR1 GTSNPN, CDR2 SVGIG (reference sequence). J lost 2 bases, V lost 2 bases, and 9 bases had no gene match. The CDR3 length is 17 residues.

V usage is TRBV25-1 and J usage is TRBJ1-6; D perhaps matches TRBD1 (5 bases). Trimming left V 2 bases short and J 7 bases short, with 9 bases between. The germline gives CDR1 MGHDK, CDR2 SYGVNS. The CDR3 runs 14 residues. CDR3 nucleotides: TGTGCCAGCAGTGAACCGGACACCAATTCACCCCTCCACTTT. Its translation is CASSEPDTNSPLHF.

The J gene is TRBJ1-2, the V gene TRBV11-2; D might be TRBD1 (5 bases). The CDR3 is 12 residues long. Looked up from germline, CDR1 is SGHAT and CDR2 is FQNNGV. The V and J ends lost 3 bases and 8 bases respectively, with 10 bases between them. The CDR3 spells CASSLPGKGYTF. The CDR3 region has the DNA TGTGCCAGCAGCTTGCCAGGGAAGGGCTACACCTTC.

The genes are TRBV9 and TRBJ1-1; D is unclear. The ends were cut back, 3 bases at V and 1 base at J, with 10 bases in the middle. Germline loops: CDR1 SGDLS, CDR2 YYNGEE. The CDR3 is 14 residues long. In nucleotides, the CDR3 is TGTGCCAGCAGCGCAGGATTGTCGAACACTGAAGCTTTCTTT. This sequence encodes CASSAGLSNTEAFF.

V gene TRBV13 combines with J gene TRBJ1-2; 7 bases align to TRBD1. CDR3 length equals 14 residues. Looked up from germline, CDR1 is PRHDT and CDR2 is FYEKMQ (reference sequence). The V segment lost 2 bases and the J segment 7 bases; nucleotides outside the gene matches: 7. The CDR3 region has the DNA TGTGCCAGCAGCTTAAAGACAGGGTGGTTTGGCTACACCTTC. Its protein is CASSLKTGWFGYTF.

The J gene is TRBJ2-3, the V gene TRBV7-2; 16 bases are shared with TRBD2. The CDR3 length is 17 residues. V lost 4 bases, J lost 6 bases, and 7 bases stayed unmatched. The V gene's germline CDR1 is SGHTA and CDR2 FQGNSA. The CDR3 DNA reads TGTGCCAGCAGCTCGGGGACTAGCGGGGGGGCCGTCGATACGCAGTATTTT. This gives the protein CASSSGTSGGAVDTQYF.

V usage is TRBV7-2 and J usage is TRBJ1-2; 8 bases match TRBD1. Germline V gene sequence: CDR1 SGHTA, CDR2 FQGNSA. This CDR3 has 13 residues. V was pared by 1 base and J by 6 bases, with 1 base of the junction left unmatched. The CDR3 DNA sequence: TGTGCCAGCAGCTTAGGGACAGGGAATGGCTACACCTTC. This sequence encodes CASSLGTGNGYTF.

The V call is TRBV11-2, the J call TRBJ2-4; D might be TRBD1 (5 bases). This CDR3 has 14 amino acids. V was trimmed by 4 bases and J by 0 bases, leaving 7 bases between them. From germline, CDR1 is SGHAT and CDR2 FQNNGV. CDR3 loop: CASSSTVAKNIQYF. The DNA for the CDR3 is TGTGCCAGCAGCTCGACAGTAGCCAAAAACATTCAGTACTTC.

In this sample, this clone turned up a few times. This chain uses TRBV2 with TRBJ2-1; maybe TRBD1 (6 bases). The CDR3 has 15 residues. From germline, CDR1 is SNHLY and CDR2 FYNNEI. Between the trimmed V and J ends, which lost 4 bases and 6 bases, there was a span of 16 bases. The CDR3 sequence: CASSATTGGPNEQFF. The CDR3 DNA sequence: TGTGCCAGCAGTGCGACGACAGGAGGTCCCAATGAGCAGTTCTTC.

This chain links TRBV11-2 with TRBJ2-7; 11 bases line up with TRBD2. CDR3 length equals 14 residues. The germline CDR1 and CDR2 sequences are SGHAT and FQNNGV. V was pared by 4 bases and J by 4 bases, with 3 bases of the junction left unmatched. CDR3 residues: CASSSWTSGYEQYF. CDR3 DNA sequence: TGTGCCAGCAGCTCATGGACTAGCGGGTACGAGCAGTACTTC.

This clone appeared a few times. The CDR3 is CASSRGKVEQFF. The CDR3 DNA reads TGTGCCAGCAGCCGGGGGAAGGTTGAGCAGTTCTTC. V usage is TRBV7-2 and J usage is TRBJ2-1, with a weak D call TRBD2 (6 bases). The CDR3 length is 12 residues. The germline V gene has CDR1 SGHTA and CDR2 FQGNSA. The V gene lost 5 bases and the J gene lost 9 bases, with 11 bases spanning the gap.